Below, 10 T cell receptor beta chains from the same sample are listed, as sequenced in a study of control samples from healthy donors and cancer patients (TCRdb year 2020). The method behind the library was the immunoSEQ multiplex PCR assay. In TCRdb, the immuneACCESS table is reduced to in-frame sequences with V and J assigned. These tables do not hold every clone; where another copy was compared, an unresolved V gene accounts for under half, and the others remain unexplained. The sample yields about 170,000 clones; approximately 90% were counted once. The top ten hold around 11% of the sample. Material for sequencing was blood. The receptors originated from a man aged 30 to 45 in good health.

Only one count was recorded for this clone. The CDR3 spells CASAIPGLQQFF. The CDR3, as DNA: TGTGCCAGCGCTATTCCGGGACTACAGCAGTTCTTC. The chain is built from TRBV27 and TRBJ2-1; 7 bases are a match to TRBD2. The CDR3 consists of 12 residues. Germline assignment: CDR1 MNHEY and CDR2 SMNVEV (reference sequence). Germline trimming cut 8 bases from V and 11 bases from J; bases unmatched to any gene: 9.

The V gene is TRBV7-9, the J gene TRBJ1-4; D is undetermined. Germline values: CDR1 SEHNR, CDR2 FQNEAQ (reference sequence). Trimming pared 5 bases from V and 0 bases from J, leaving 13 bases between. This CDR3 contains 16 residues. CDR3 coding DNA: TGTGCCAGCAGCCGCTCCGCTTCATCAACTAATGAAAAACTGTTTTTT. It codes for CASSRSASSTNEKLFF.

The chain combines TRBV6-6 with TRBJ2-1; TRBD2 matches 10 bases. Germline CDR1 and CDR2: MNHNY and SVGAGI (reference sequence). The CDR3 consists of 19 residues. V gave up 5 bases and J gave up 0 bases; unmatched junction bases: 13. This CDR3 is CASSRSTTSGASSYNEQFF. In nucleotides, the CDR3 is TGTGCCAGCAGTCGATCAACAACTAGCGGGGCGAGCTCCTACAATGAGCAGTTCTTC.

This chain joins TRBV2 and TRBJ1-1; a possible D gene is TRBD1 (6 bases). The CDR3 has 14 amino acids. Germline V gene data show CDR1 as SNHLY and CDR2 as FYNNEI. V gave up 5 bases and J gave up 3 bases, with 13 bases separating them. CDR3 protein: CASSPDRTYTEAFF. The CDR3 DNA reads as TGTGCCAGCAGTCCTGACAGGACCTACACTGAAGCTTTCTTT.

This chain connects TRBV7-8 to TRBJ2-7, with TRBD2 identical over 10 bases. The V gene end was trimmed by 3 bases and the J gene end by 6 bases; junction bases not matched to a gene: 11. Germline V lookup: CDR1 SGHVS, CDR2 FQNEAQ. The CDR3 has 16 amino acids. CDR3 bases: TGTGCCAGCAGCTTGTCAAGCACTAGCGGGATGGTCGAGCAGTACTTC. This encodes CASSLSSTSGMVEQYF.

To note about this clone: With a much larger clone just one base away, this may be a read error. The chain employs TRBV12-3 or TRBV12-4 and TRBJ2-5, with D unresolved. V lost 3 bases and J 4 bases, leaving 6 bases between the germline ends. The CDR3 length is 12 residues. DNA for the CDR3: TGTGCCAGCAGTTTTCGAGGAGAGACCCAGTACTTC. This gives the protein CASSFRGETQYF.

The V call is TRBV28, the J call TRBJ2-1, with 10 bases lining up with TRBD2. The CDR3 sequence is 16 residues long. The V segment lost 6 bases and the J segment 1 base; nucleotides outside the gene matches: 6. CDR1 is MDHEN, CDR2 SYDVKM, per germline. The CDR3 here is CASSSLAGGSYNEQFF. CDR3 DNA: TGTGCCAGCAGCTCTTTAGCGGGAGGATCCTACAATGAGCAGTTCTTC.

The CDR3 region is CASSPDRSLEAFF. CDR3 nucleotide sequence: TGTGCCAGCAGCCCCGACAGGTCCCTCGAAGCTTTCTTT. The rearrangement links TRBV6-5 to TRBJ1-1, with D perhaps TRBD1 (6 bases). The CDR3 has 13 amino acids. Germline V gene lookup returns CDR1 MNHEY and CDR2 SVGAGI. V was clipped by 6 bases and J by 8 bases, with 16 bases between them.

The chain links TRBV7-2 to TRBJ2-1; D not certain. The CDR3 has 14 amino acids. The V end lost 1 base, the J end lost 4 bases, and 8 bases lay between the germline ends. Germline lookup yields CDR1 SGHTA and CDR2 FQGNSA. CDR3 region: CASSLGGGYNEQFF. DNA of the CDR3: TGTGCCAGCAGCTTAGGGGGTGGGTACAATGAGCAGTTCTTC.

The gene calls are TRBV24-1 and TRBJ2-1; TRBD2 aligns across 11 bases. CDR3 length equals 17 residues. Germline V gene data show CDR1 as KGHDR and CDR2 as SFDVKD. J gave up 5 bases and V 3 bases, and 8 bases lay outside the gene matches. CDR3: CATSDLSGLAGHNEQFF. CDR3 DNA: TGTGCCACCAGTGATCTATCCGGACTAGCGGGCCACAATGAGCAGTTCTTC.